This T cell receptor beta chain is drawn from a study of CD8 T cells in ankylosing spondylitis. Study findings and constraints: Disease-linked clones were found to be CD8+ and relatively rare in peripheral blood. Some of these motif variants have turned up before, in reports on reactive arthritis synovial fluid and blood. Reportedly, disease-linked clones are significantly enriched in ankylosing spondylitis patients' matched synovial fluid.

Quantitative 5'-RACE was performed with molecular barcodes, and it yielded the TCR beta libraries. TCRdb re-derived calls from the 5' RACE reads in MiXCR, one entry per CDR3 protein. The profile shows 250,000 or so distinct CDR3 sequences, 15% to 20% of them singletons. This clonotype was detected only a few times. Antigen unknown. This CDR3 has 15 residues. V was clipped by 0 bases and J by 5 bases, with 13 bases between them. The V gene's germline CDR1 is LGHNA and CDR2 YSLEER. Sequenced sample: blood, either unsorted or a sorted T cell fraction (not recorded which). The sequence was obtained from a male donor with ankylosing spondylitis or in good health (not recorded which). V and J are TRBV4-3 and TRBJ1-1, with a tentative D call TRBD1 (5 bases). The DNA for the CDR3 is TGCGCCAGCAGCCAAGATCGGGGGGATCCGACTGAAGCTTTCTTT. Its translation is CASSQDRGDPTEAFF.